The clone carrying this T cell receptor beta chain was seen a single time. The entry originates in a study of T cell responses to AZD1222 COVID-19 vaccine. The V end was cut by 0 bases, the J end by 8 bases, with 13 bases between. Germline values: CDR1 SGHTA, CDR2 FQGNSA. The CDR3 length is 14 residues. TCRdb's table, derived via immunoSEQ multiplex PCR, lists solely in-frame clones and lacks some. This sample yields 150,000 to 190,000 clones, of which approximately 90% are seen a single time; 1.8% belongs to the top ten. Sequencing used peripheral blood, obtained on day 0 of AZD1222 vaccination. This chain joins TRBV7-2 and TRBJ1-2, with D unresolved. This sequence was found in an adult in good health. As DNA, the CDR3 is TGTGCCAGCAGCTTAGCGGAGACGATCCGGGGCTACACCTTC. Its translation is CASSLAETIRGYTF.